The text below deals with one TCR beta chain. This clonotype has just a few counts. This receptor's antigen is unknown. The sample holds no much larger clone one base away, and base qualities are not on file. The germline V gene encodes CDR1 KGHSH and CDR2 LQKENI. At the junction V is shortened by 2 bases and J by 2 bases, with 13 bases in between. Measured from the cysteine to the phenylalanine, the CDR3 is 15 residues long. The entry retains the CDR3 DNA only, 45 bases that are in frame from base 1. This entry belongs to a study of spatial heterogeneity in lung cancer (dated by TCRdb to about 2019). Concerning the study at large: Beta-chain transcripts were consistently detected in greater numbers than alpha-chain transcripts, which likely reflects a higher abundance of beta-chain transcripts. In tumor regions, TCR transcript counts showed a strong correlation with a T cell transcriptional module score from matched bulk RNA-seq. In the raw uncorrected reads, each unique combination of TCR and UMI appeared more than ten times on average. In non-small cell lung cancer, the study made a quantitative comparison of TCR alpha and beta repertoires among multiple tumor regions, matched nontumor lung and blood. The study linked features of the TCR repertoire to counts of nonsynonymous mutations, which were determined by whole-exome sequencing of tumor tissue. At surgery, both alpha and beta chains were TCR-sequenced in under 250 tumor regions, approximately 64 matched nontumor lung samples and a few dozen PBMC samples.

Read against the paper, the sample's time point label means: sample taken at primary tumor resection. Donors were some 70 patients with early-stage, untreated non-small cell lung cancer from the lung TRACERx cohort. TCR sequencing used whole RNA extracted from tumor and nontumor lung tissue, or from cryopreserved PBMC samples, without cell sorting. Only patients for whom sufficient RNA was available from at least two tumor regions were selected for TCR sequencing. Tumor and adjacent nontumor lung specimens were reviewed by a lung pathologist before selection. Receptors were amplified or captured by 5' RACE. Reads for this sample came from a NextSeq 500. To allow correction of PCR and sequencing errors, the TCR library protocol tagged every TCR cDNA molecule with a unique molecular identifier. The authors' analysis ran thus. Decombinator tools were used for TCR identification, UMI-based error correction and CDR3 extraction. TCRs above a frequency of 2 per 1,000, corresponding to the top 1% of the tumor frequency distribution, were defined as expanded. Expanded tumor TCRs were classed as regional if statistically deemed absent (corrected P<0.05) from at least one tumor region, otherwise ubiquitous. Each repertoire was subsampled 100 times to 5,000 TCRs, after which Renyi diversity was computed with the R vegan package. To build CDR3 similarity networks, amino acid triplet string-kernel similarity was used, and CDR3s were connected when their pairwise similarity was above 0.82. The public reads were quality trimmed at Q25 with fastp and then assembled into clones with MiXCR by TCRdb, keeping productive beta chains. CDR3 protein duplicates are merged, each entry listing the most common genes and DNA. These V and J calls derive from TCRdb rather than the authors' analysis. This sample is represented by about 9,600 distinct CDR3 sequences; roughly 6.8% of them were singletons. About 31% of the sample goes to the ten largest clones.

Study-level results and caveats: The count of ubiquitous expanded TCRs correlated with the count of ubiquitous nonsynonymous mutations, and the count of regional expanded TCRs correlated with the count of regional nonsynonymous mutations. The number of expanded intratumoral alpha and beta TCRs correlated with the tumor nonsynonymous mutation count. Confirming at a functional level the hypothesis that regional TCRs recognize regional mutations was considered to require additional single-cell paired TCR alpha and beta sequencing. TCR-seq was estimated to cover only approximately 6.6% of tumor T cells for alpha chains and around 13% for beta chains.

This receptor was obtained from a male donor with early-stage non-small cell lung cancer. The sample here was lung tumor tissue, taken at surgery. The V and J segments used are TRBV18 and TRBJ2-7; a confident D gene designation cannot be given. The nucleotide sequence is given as TGTGCCAGCTCACCAGGGTTAAGGGTTCCCTACGAGCAGTACTTC. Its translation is CASSPGLRVPYEQYF.